The clone carrying this T cell receptor beta chain was detected only once. The data were obtained in a study of blood T cell repertoires in COVID-19. About the study: The analysed material was cDNA or gDNA that came from T cells, B-cell-depleted T cells, or PBMCs.

The V and J ends lost 11 bases and 6 bases, in that order; junction bases with no gene match: 15. The germline V gene has CDR1 LNHDA and CDR2 SQIVND (reference sequence). The CDR3 spans 17 residues. How the authors handled the data: Amplification from reference gene primers served as the basis for estimated nucleated cell counts. Generated by immunoSEQ multiplex PCR, the TCRdb table keeps only in-frame clones and is missing some. Clone size and V and J calls were adopted from that table, with D and trimming inferred from the DNA. The sample carries around 100,000 clones, 82% recorded once. The chain couples TRBV19 to TRBJ2-2; the match to TRBD2 covers 13 bases. Sequenced material: peripheral blood. This TCR derives from a man aged 70-80 years with acute or convalescent COVID-19. The CDR3 sequence: CAAARTSGRAEAGELFF. The CDR3 DNA reads as TGTGCCGCAGCGCGTACTAGCGGGAGGGCCGAAGCCGGGGAGCTGTTTTTT.